These 2 T cell receptor beta chains originate from one sample sequenced in a study of monozygotic twins with inflammatory bowel disease. For each CDR3 protein, TCRdb gives one entry from its re-call of the 5' RACE reads, without DNA. The specimen's table records some 400,000 distinct CDR3 sequences. Sequenced material: blood. These TCRs come from a human donor with ulcerative colitis or Crohn's disease, or a healthy co-twin of an affected twin (not recorded which).

The chain uses TRBV27 and TRBJ2-1; TCRdb returns TRBD1, unconfirmable since there is no DNA. This CDR3 region has 16 residues. The V gene's germline CDR1 is MNHEY and CDR2 SMNVEV (reference sequence). The CDR3: CASSPSPGLLYNEQFF.

The chain employs TRBV27 and TRBJ2-6; without DNA, the TCRdb call of TRBD1 cannot be checked. Germline-derived CDR1 and CDR2 are MNHEY and SMNVEV (reference sequence). The CDR3 contains 17 residues. This CDR3 reads CASSLVTGYAGANVLTF.